This record looks at one T cell receptor (beta chain) sequence and its context. Only in-frame clones appear in the TCRdb table, and some are missing; sequencing was by immunoSEQ multiplex PCR. This sample carries about 160,000 clones, around 94% of them seen once, and the ten largest clones take about 0.31%. The CDR3 covers 15 residues. In germline, CDR1 is SGHNT, CDR2 YYREEE (reference sequence). V lost 4 bases and J lost 0, with 11 bases in between. This sample was included in a study of OX40 agonist ivuxolimab in advanced cancers. Study as a whole: The patients' treatment was ivuxolimab, an agonistic anti-OX40 (CD134) antibody. Every 2 weeks, patients got intravenous ivuxolimab at one of six dose levels (0.01-10 mg/kg).

The genes are TRBV5-4 and TRBJ1-3, with D perhaps TRBD1 (5 bases). The sample in question was CD4+ or CD8+ T cells sorted from blood, obtained in a trial of the OX40 agonist ivuxolimab. The clonotype comes from an adult with an advanced solid tumor such as melanoma, head and neck, liver or kidney cancer. CDR3 bases: TGTGCCAGCAGCGCCGGGGCCGACTCTGGAAACACCATATATTTT. Protein product: CASSAGADSGNTIYF.